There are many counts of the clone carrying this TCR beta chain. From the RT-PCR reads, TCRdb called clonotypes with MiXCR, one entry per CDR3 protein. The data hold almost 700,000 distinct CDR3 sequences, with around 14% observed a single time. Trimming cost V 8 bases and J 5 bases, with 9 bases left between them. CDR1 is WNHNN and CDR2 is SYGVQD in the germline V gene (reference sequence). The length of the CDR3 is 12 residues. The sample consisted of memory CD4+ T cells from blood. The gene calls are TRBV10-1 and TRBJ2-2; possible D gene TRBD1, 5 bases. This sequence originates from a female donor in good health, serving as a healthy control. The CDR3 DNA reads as TGCGCCAGCCCCAGGACAACCGGGGAGCTGTTTTTT. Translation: CASPRTTGELFF.